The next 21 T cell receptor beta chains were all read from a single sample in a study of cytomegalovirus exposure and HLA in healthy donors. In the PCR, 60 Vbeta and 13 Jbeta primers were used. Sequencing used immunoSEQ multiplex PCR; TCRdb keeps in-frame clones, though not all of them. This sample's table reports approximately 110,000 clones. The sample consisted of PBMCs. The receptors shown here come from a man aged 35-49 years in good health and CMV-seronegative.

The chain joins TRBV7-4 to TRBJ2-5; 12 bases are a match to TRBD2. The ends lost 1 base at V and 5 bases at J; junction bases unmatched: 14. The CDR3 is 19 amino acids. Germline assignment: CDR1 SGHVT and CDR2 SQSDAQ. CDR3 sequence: CASSLDQPLGLAGDETQYF. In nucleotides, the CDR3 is TGTGCCAGCAGCTTAGATCAGCCGCTGGGACTAGCGGGCGATGAGACCCAGTACTTC.

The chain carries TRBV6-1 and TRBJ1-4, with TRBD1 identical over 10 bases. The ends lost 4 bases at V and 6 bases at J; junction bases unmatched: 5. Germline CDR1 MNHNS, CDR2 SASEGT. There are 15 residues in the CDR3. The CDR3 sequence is CASSGGGQGYEKLFF. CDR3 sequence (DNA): TGTGCCAGCAGTGGAGGGGGACAGGGGTATGAAAAACTGTTTTTT.

In nucleotides, the CDR3 is TGCAGCGTTTCGGTCGTGGGGGCTGGGGGCACCTTC. It encodes CSVSVVGAGGTF. This chain connects TRBV29-1 to TRBJ1-2; D may be TRBD1 (6 bases). Germline V gene data show CDR1 as SQVTM and CDR2 as ANQGSEA. The ends were cut back, 5 bases at V and 13 bases at J, with 20 bases in the middle. CDR3 size: 12 residues.

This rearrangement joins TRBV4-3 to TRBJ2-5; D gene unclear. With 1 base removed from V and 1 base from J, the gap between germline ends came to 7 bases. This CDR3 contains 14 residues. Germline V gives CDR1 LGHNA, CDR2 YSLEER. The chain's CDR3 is CASSQGEFQETQYF. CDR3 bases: TGCGCCAGCAGCCAAGGAGAATTCCAAGAGACCCAGTACTTC.

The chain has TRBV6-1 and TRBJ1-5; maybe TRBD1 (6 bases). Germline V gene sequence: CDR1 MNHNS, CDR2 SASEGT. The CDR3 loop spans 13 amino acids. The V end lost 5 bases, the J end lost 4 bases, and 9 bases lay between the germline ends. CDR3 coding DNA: TGTGCCAGCAGTCCAGGGGTTAATCAGCCCCAGCATTTT. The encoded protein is CASSPGVNQPQHF.

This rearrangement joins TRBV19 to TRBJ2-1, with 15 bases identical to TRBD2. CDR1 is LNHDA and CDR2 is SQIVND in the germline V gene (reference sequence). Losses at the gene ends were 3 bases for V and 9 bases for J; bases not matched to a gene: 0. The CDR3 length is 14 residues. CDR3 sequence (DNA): TGTGCCAGTAGTATGGGACTAGCGGGAGGTGAGCAGTTCTTC. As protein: CASSMGLAGGEQFF.

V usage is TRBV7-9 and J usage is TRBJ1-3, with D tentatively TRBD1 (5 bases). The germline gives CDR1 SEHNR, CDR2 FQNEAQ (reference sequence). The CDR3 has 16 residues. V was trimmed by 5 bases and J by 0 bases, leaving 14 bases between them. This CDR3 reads CASSPGGGFSGNTIYF. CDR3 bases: TGTGCCAGCAGCCCAGGTGGGGGGTTCTCTGGAAACACCATATATTTT.

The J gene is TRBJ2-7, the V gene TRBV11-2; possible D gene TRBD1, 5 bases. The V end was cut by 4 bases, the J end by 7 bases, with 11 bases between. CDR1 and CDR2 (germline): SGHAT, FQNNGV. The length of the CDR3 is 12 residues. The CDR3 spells CASSSRTQEQYF. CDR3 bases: TGTGCCAGCAGCTCGAGGACACAAGAGCAGTACTTC.

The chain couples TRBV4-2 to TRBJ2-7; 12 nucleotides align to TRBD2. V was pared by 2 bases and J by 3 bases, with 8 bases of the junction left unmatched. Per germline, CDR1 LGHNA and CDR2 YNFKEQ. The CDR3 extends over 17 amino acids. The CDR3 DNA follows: TGTGCCAGCAGCCAACCAACCGGACTAGCGGGGAACTACGAGCAGTACTTC. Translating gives CASSQPTGLAGNYEQYF.

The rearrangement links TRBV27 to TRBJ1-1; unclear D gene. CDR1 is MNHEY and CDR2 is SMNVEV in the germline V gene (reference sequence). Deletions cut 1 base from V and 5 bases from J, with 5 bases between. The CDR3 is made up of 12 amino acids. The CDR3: CASSLYGTEAFF. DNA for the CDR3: TGTGCCAGCAGTTTATACGGTACTGAAGCTTTCTTT.

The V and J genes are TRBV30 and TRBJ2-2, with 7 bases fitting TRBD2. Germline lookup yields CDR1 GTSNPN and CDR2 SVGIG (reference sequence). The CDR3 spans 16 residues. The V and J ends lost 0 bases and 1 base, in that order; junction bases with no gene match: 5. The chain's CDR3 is CAWSVRRERNTGELFF. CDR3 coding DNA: TGTGCCTGGAGTGTACGGCGGGAGAGGAACACCGGGGAGCTGTTTTTT.

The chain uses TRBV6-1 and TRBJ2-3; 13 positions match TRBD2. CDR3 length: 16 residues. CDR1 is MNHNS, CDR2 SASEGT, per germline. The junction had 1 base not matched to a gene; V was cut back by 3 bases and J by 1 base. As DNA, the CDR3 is TGTGCCAGCAGTGATGGACTAGCGGGAGGCACAGATACGCAGTATTTT. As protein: CASSDGLAGGTDTQYF.

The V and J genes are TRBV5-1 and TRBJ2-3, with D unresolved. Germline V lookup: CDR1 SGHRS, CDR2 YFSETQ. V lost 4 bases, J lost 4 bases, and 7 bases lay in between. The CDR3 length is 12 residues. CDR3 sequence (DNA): TGCGCCAGCAGCGGCGGCTCAGATACGCAGTATTTT. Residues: CASSGGSDTQYF.

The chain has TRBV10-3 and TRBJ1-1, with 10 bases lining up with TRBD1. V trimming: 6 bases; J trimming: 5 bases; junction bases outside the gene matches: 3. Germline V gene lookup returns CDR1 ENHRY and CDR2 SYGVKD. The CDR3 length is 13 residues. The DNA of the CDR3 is TGTGCCATCAGCGACAGGGGGCAAACTGAAGCTTTCTTT. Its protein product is CAISDRGQTEAFF.

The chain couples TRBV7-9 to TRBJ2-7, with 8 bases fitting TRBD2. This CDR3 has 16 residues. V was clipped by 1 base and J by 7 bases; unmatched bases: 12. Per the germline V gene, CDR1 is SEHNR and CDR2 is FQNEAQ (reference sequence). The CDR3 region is CASSLDVGLAPWEQYF. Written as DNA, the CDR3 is TGTGCCAGCAGCTTAGACGTCGGACTAGCCCCTTGGGAGCAGTACTTC.

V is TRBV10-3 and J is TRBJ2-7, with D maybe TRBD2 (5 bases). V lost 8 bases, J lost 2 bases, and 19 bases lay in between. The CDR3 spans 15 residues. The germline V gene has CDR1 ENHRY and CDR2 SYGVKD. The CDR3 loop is CAIAMSIEGAYEQYF. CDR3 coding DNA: TGTGCCATCGCGATGAGTATTGAGGGAGCCTACGAGCAGTACTTC.

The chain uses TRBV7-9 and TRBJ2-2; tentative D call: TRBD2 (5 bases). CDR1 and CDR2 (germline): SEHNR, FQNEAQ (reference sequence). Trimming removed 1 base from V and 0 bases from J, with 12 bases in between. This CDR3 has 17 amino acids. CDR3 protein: CASSLVSGRPNTGELFF. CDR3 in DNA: TGTGCCAGCAGCTTAGTGAGTGGGAGACCGAACACCGGGGAGCTGTTTTTT.

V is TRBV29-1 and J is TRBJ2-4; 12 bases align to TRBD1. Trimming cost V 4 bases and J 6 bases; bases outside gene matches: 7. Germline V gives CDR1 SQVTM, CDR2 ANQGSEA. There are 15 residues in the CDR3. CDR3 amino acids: CSVGGDRGLRNIQYF. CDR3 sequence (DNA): TGCAGCGTTGGGGGGGACAGGGGGCTCAGAAACATTCAGTACTTC.

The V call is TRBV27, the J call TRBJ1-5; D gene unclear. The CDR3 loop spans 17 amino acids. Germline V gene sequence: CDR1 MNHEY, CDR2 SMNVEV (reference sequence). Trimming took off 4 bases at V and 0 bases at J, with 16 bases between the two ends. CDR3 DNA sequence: TGTGCCAGCAGTTCGTCTCCTTACAGTAATAGCAATCAGCCCCAGCATTTT. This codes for CASSSSPYSNSNQPQHF.

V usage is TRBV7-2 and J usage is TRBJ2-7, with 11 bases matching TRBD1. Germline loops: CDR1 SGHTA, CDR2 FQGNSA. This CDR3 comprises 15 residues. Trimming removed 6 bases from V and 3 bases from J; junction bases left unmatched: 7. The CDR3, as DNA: TGTGCCAGCAGGCGAGGCGGGACAGGGGGCTACGAGCAGTACTTC. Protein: CASRRGGTGGYEQYF.

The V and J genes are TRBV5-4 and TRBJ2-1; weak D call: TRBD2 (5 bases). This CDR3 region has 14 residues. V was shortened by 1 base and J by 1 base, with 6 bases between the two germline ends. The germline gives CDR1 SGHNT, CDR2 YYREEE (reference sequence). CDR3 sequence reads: CASSLRGSYNEQFF. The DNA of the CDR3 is TGTGCCAGCAGCTTGCGAGGGTCCTACAATGAGCAGTTCTTC.